What follows are 30 T cell receptor beta chains derived from one specimen sequenced in a study of response to subunit inactivated influenza vaccine. From the RT-PCR reads, TCRdb called clonotypes with MiXCR, one entry per CDR3 protein. The table lists 500,000 to 600,000 distinct CDR3 sequences, about 7.6% of them singletons. The source material was PBMCs from blood, sampled roughly 24 months after vaccination. These receptors were taken from a man between 45 and 75 years old who received an inactivated influenza vaccine.

This clonotype has at least ten counts. The CDR3: CSVARTSENEQFF. The CDR3 coding sequence is TGCAGCGTAGCTAGGACTAGCGAGAATGAGCAGTTCTTC. This chain connects TRBV29-1 to TRBJ2-1; 9 bases map to TRBD2. The J segment lost 7 bases and the V segment lost 6 bases, leaving 7 bases of the junction unmatched. This CDR3 is built from 13 residues. Germline CDR1 and CDR2: SQVTM and ANQGSEA.

This clonotype was observed a handful of times. The chain recombines TRBV6-1 with TRBJ2-1; D not resolved. CDR1 is MNHNS and CDR2 is SASEGT in the germline V gene. CDR3 length equals 15 residues. Between the trimmed V and J ends, which lost 0 bases and 5 bases, there was a span of 11 bases. The CDR3 nucleotides are TGTGCCAGCAGTGAAGCGATGGGCGGAAACAATGAGCAGTTCTTC. Amino acids: CASSEAMGGNNEQFF.

There are a few counts of this clonotype. V and J are TRBV5-5 and TRBJ2-3; 8 positions agree with TRBD2. Looked up from germline, CDR1 is SGHKS and CDR2 is YYEKEE (reference sequence). CDR3 size: 16 residues. V trimming: 2 bases; J trimming: 3 bases; junction bases outside the gene matches: 8. The CDR3 coding sequence is TGTGCCAGCAGCTTAGGGTTGGGACTAGGGACAGATACGCAGTATTTT. Translation: CASSLGLGLGTDTQYF.

The chain couples TRBV20-1 to TRBJ1-6, with TRBD1 matching over 8 bases. The CDR3 is 14 residues long. From germline, CDR1 is DFQATT and CDR2 SNEGSKA (reference sequence). V gave up 3 bases and J gave up 7 bases; unmatched junction bases: 5. The CDR3 spells CSASRQGYNSPLHF. CDR3 nucleotide sequence: TGCAGTGCTAGCCGACAGGGGTACAATTCACCCCTCCACTTT.

V gene TRBV24-1 combines with J gene TRBJ1-5, with D maybe TRBD1 (6 bases). The CDR3 contains 15 residues. V lost 7 bases, J lost 1 base, and 13 bases lay in between. CDR1 is KGHDR and CDR2 is SFDVKD in the germline V gene. The CDR3 DNA reads as TGTGCCACCAGCCGCGAAGGGGGGAGCAATCAGCCCCAGCATTTT. It translates to CATSREGGSNQPQHF.

This clonotype was counted at least ten times. The rearrangement uses TRBV12-3 or TRBV12-4 and TRBJ2-3; 13 bases line up with TRBD2. J lost 4 bases, V lost 5 bases, and 9 bases had no gene match. This CDR3 comprises 17 residues. CDR3 coding DNA: TGTGCCAGCAGTCCGCCAAGACTAGCGGGAGGCCCAGATACGCAGTATTTT. Amino acid sequence: CASSPPRLAGGPDTQYF.

The V and J genes are TRBV9 and TRBJ1-3, with D perhaps matching TRBD1 (5 bases). Germline assignment: CDR1 SGDLS and CDR2 YYNGEE. The V end lost 3 bases, the J end lost 0 bases, and 16 bases lay between the germline ends. The CDR3 consists of 17 residues. The CDR3 is CASSGNSRDRSGNTIYF. The CDR3 DNA is TGTGCCAGCAGCGGAAACTCCAGGGACCGCTCTGGAAACACCATATATTTT.

In this sample, this clonotype turned up a few times. This rearrangement joins TRBV6-5 to TRBJ2-7, with 7 nucleotides matching TRBD2. CDR1 and CDR2 from the germline V gene are MNHEY and SVGAGI. Unmatched junction bases numbered 8, after V lost 2 bases and J lost 7 bases. The CDR3 length is 14 residues. The CDR3 spells CASSYVGGTLEQYF. The CDR3 coding sequence is TGTGCCAGCAGTTACGTGGGGGGGACCCTTGAGCAGTACTTC.

This clonotype was picked up a small number of times. V usage is TRBV25-1 and J usage is TRBJ2-3; 8 bases match TRBD2. Trimming removed 4 bases from V and 2 bases from J; junction bases left unmatched: 8. CDR1 and CDR2 (germline): MGHDK, SYGVNS. The CDR3 has 16 amino acids. CDR3 amino acids: CASSALTSVYTDTQYF. The CDR3, as DNA: TGTGCCAGCAGTGCCCTGACTAGCGTTTACACAGATACGCAGTATTTT.

V usage is TRBV11-2 and J usage is TRBJ2-1; tentatively, D is TRBD1 (5 bases). Germline V gene data show CDR1 as SGHAT and CDR2 as FQNNGV. The V and J ends lost 5 bases and 12 bases respectively, with 17 bases between them. The CDR3 extends over 13 amino acids. DNA for the CDR3: TGTGCCAGCAGCATTGACCAGGGAACAGGGCAGTTCTTC. Protein: CASSIDQGTGQFF.

This clonotype was counted many times. The chain employs TRBV27 and TRBJ1-6; D gene uncertain. CDR1 and CDR2 (germline): MNHEY, SMNVEV (reference sequence). The CDR3 is 18 amino acids. V was shortened by 0 bases and J by 0 bases, with 12 bases between the two germline ends. The DNA of the CDR3 is TGTGCCAGCAGTTTATCTGTCGGAATAAGCTCCTATAATTCACCCCTCCACTTT. Its translation: CASSLSVGISSYNSPLHF.

This sequence joins TRBV28 and TRBJ1-6, with TRBD1 matching 8 bases. CDR1 is MDHEN, CDR2 SYDVKM, per germline. J was trimmed by 5 bases and V by 6 bases; bases with no gene match: 9. This CDR3 has 16 amino acids. CDR3 sequence: CASRRDRTRNNSPLHF. For the CDR3, the DNA is TGTGCCAGCAGACGGGACAGGACAAGGAATAATTCACCCCTCCACTTT.

The chain couples TRBV5-1 to TRBJ1-1; no clear D gene. Per germline, CDR1 SGHRS and CDR2 YFSETQ. Trimming cost V 5 bases and J 7 bases, with 18 bases left between them. The CDR3 totals 14 residues. The CDR3 region has the DNA TGCGCCAGCAGATTTTGGTACAGCAATTATGAAGCTTTCTTT. Translation gives CASRFWYSNYEAFF.

The rearrangement links TRBV25-1 to TRBJ2-2, with 7 bases identical to TRBD1. CDR1 is MGHDK and CDR2 is SYGVNS in the germline V gene. With V trimmed by 4 bases and J by 2 bases, 4 bases remained unmatched. This CDR3 is 15 amino acids long. The CDR3 nucleotides read TGTGCCAGCAGTGCCCACAGGGGAAACACCGGGGAGCTGTTTTTT. Its translation is CASSAHRGNTGELFF.

At least ten counts were recorded for this clonotype. This chain links TRBV28 with TRBJ2-7; D is ambiguous. The CDR3 has 11 residues. Trimming pared 4 bases from V and 6 bases from J, leaving 7 bases between. Germline V gene sequence: CDR1 MDHEN, CDR2 SYDVKM. In DNA form, the CDR3 reads TGTGCCAGCAGTTCAGCCTTCGAGCAGTACTTC. As protein: CASSSAFEQYF.

Only a few counts were recorded for this clonotype. V gene TRBV29-1 combines with J gene TRBJ1-1, with 10 bases fitting TRBD1. Trimming took 6 bases from V and 10 from J; bases not matched to a gene: 8. The CDR3 is 12 residues long. Germline loops: CDR1 SQVTM, CDR2 ANQGSEA. CDR3 protein: CSVGDRGRRAFF. In nucleotides, the CDR3 is TGCAGCGTAGGAGACAGGGGGCGTCGAGCTTTCTTT.

This clonotype was detected a few times. The DNA for the CDR3 is TGCGCCAGCAGCCAAGATCTGGGAGAAAAACTGTTTTTT. Its protein is CASSQDLGEKLFF. This sequence joins TRBV4-3 and TRBJ1-4; no reliable D call. Trimming took off 0 bases at V and 8 bases at J, with 7 bases between the two ends. Germline values: CDR1 LGHNA, CDR2 YSLEER. This CDR3 spans 13 amino acids.

This clonotype was recorded a few times. The chain carries TRBV10-3 and TRBJ1-1; TRBD1 matches at 8 bases. Germline V gene data show CDR1 as ENHRY and CDR2 as SYGVKD. V lost 5 bases and J lost 1; bases outside the gene matches: 6. The CDR3 covers 15 residues. This CDR3 is CAISPGTGTNTEAFF. CDR3 DNA sequence: TGTGCCATCAGTCCCGGGACAGGTACGAACACTGAAGCTTTCTTT.

The CDR3 coding sequence is TGCAGCGTTGAACCTAGGGGTTCCTACAATGAGCAGTTCTTC. Translated, it gives CSVEPRGSYNEQFF. The V gene is TRBV29-1, the J gene TRBJ2-1; TRBD1 is a possible D gene (5 bases). The CDR3 contains 14 residues. V lost 2 bases and J 1 base, leaving 9 bases between the germline ends. CDR1 SQVTM and CDR2 ANQGSEA come from the germline V gene.

In regard to this clonotype: Here the CDR3 omits its conserved ending phenylalanine or tryptophan, so a read error is the likely source. V is TRBV30 and J is TRBJ1-2; a possible D gene is TRBD1 (6 bases). Trimming left V 5 bases short and J 0 bases short, with 7 bases between. The germline gives CDR1 GTSNPN, CDR2 SVGIG (reference sequence). The CDR3 loop spans 12 amino acids. Written as DNA, the CDR3 is TGTGCCTGGTCAGGGGCTAACTATGGCTACACCTTA. Amino acids: CAWSGANYGYTL.

The V call is TRBV7-2, the J call TRBJ2-7; D not certain. The CDR3 has 13 residues. Germline CDR1 SGHTA, CDR2 FQGNSA. V shed 8 bases and J shed 7 bases, with 18 bases lying between them. The CDR3 is CASRGTAGYEQYF. CDR3 nucleotides: TGTGCCAGCCGTGGTACGGCAGGTTATGAGCAGTACTTC.

This clonotype was seen at least ten times. The chain uses TRBV10-3 and TRBJ1-2, with a tentative D call TRBD1 (5 bases). The V gene's germline CDR1 is ENHRY and CDR2 SYGVKD. This CDR3 region has 15 residues. Between the trimmed V and J ends, which lost 0 bases and 5 bases, there was a span of 13 bases. The CDR3 DNA is TGTGCCATCAGTGAGTCGTGGGGCGCGGGATATGGCTACACCTTC. Protein: CAISESWGAGYGYTF.

The V and J genes are TRBV5-1 and TRBJ2-7; 9 bases match TRBD1. The CDR3 is 15 residues long. The germline gives CDR1 SGHRS, CDR2 YFSETQ. V lost 4 bases, J lost 3 bases, and 8 bases stayed unmatched. As DNA, the CDR3 is TGCGCCAGCAGCCCCGAGTGGGACAGGGACTACGAGCAGTACTTC. Protein product: CASSPEWDRDYEQYF.

The table lists this clonotype with many counts. The chain uses TRBV12-3 or TRBV12-4 and TRBJ2-7; tentatively, D is TRBD1 (5 bases). CDR3 length: 14 residues. Trimming took 2 bases from V and 2 from J, leaving 10 bases between them. In nucleotides, the CDR3 is TGTGCCAGCAGTTTACGGCAGGGCACCTACGAGCAGTACTTC. Translating gives CASSLRQGTYEQYF.

In this sample, this clonotype turned up a few times. The gene calls are TRBV20-1 and TRBJ2-2; 8 bases agree with TRBD1. The CDR3 totals 14 residues. Germline CDR1 and CDR2: DFQATT and SNEGSKA (reference sequence). The V gene end was trimmed by 5 bases and the J gene end by 4 bases; junction bases not matched to a gene: 6. CDR3 sequence reads: CSAARTGLTGELFF. CDR3 DNA: TGCAGTGCTGCCCGGACAGGGCTCACCGGGGAGCTGTTTTTT.

The chain couples TRBV20-1 to TRBJ2-3, with 14 positions matching TRBD2. The junction had 8 bases not matched to a gene; V was cut back by 6 bases and J by 6 bases. The CDR3 is made up of 15 amino acids. CDR1 DFQATT and CDR2 SNEGSKA come from the germline V gene (reference sequence). The CDR3 sequence: CSATGTSGRMDTQYF. The CDR3, as DNA: TGCAGTGCCACCGGGACTAGCGGGAGAATGGATACGCAGTATTTT.

The V and J genes are TRBV12-3 or TRBV12-4 and TRBJ2-7; perhaps TRBD2 as D (6 bases). V gave up 2 bases and J gave up 6 bases, with 17 bases separating them. CDR3 size: 15 residues. The CDR3: CASSLIVTGVGEQYF. Written as DNA, the CDR3 is TGTGCCAGCAGTTTAATTGTTACGGGAGTGGGCGAGCAGTACTTC.

In its sample, this clonotype was seen many times. V gene TRBV4-2 combines with J gene TRBJ2-3, with 13 bases aligning to TRBD2. J was trimmed by 2 bases and V by 3 bases; bases with no gene match: 8. CDR1 is LGHNA and CDR2 is YNFKEQ in the germline V gene. The CDR3 has 18 residues. The CDR3 protein is CASSQTTSGGPYTDTQYF. Written as DNA, the CDR3 is TGTGCCAGCAGCCAGACGACTAGCGGGGGGCCTTACACAGATACGCAGTATTTT.

This clonotype was counted a few times. The chain joins TRBV7-9 to TRBJ2-6, with a weak D call TRBD1 (5 bases). V was cut by 4 bases and J by 4 bases, with 11 bases left in between. CDR3 size: 15 residues. Germline V gives CDR1 SEHNR, CDR2 FQNEAQ (reference sequence). The CDR3: CASSSVGVGANVLTF. DNA for the CDR3: TGTGCCAGCAGCTCAGTAGGGGTCGGGGCCAACGTCCTGACTTTC.

This clonotype was seen repeatedly, ten times or more. This rearrangement joins TRBV7-2 to TRBJ2-2; D is perhaps TRBD1 or TRBD2 (5 bases each). Germline V CDR1 and CDR2: SGHTA, FQGNSA. This CDR3 is 16 amino acids long. Trimming cost V 1 base and J 2 bases, with 11 bases left between them. The CDR3, as DNA: TGTGCCAGCAGCTTAGTTGGGACGGCTAACACCGGGGAGCTGTTTTTT. Protein sequence: CASSLVGTANTGELFF.